This TCR beta chain was obtained from a study of immune evolution from preneoplasia to lung adenocarcinoma. Some clones are missing from TCRdb's copy, which holds only in-frame ones; the method was immunoSEQ multiplex PCR. The table has approximately 12,000 clones, about 85% seen once. Germline values: CDR1 LNHDA, CDR2 SQIVND (reference sequence). The trim removed 6 bases at V and 5 bases at J, leaving 6 bases unmatched. The CDR3 loop spans 13 amino acids. In its sample, this clone was seen once. The specimen sequenced was FFPE tissue from an adenomatous hyperplasia lung lesion. Specified subset: atypical adenomatous hyperplasia (AAH), lung preneoplasia. The V gene is TRBV19, the J gene TRBJ1-1; 7 bases are shared with TRBD1. This TCR came from a person aged 50 to 70 with lung adenocarcinoma. The CDR3 is CASRRNRGTEAFF. In DNA, the CDR3 is TGTGCCAGTAGGAGGAACAGGGGAACTGAAGCTTTCTTT.